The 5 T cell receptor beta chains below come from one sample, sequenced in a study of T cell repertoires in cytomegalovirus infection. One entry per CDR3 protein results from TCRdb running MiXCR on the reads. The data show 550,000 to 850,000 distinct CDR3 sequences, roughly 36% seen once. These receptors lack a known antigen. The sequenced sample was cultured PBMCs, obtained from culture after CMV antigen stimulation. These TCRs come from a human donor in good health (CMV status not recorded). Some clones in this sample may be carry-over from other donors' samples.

DNA for the CDR3: TGTGCCAGCATCCCGCTTACCGGGGAGCTGTTTTTT. Protein product: CASIPLTGELFF. This sequence joins TRBV12-3 or TRBV12-4 and TRBJ2-2, with D unresolved. Between the trimmed V and J ends, which lost 7 bases and 5 bases, there was a span of 8 bases. CDR3 size: 12 residues.

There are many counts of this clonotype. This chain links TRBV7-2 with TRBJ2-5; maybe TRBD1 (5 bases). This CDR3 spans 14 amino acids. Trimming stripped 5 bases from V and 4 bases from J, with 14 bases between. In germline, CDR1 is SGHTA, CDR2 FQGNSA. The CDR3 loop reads CASSPGSRGETQYF. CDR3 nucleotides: TGTGCCAGCAGCCCAGGGTCTAGGGGAGAGACCCAGTACTTC.

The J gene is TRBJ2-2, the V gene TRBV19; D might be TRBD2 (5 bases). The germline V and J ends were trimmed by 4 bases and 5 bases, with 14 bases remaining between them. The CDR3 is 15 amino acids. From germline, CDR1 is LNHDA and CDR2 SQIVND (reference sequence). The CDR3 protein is CASSNSGRGTGELFF. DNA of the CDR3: TGTGCCAGTAGTAACAGCGGTCGGGGTACCGGGGAGCTGTTTTTT.

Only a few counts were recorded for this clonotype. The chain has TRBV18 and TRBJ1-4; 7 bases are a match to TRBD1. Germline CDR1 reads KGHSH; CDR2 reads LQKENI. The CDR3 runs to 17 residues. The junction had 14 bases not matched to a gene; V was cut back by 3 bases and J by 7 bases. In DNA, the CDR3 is TGTGCCAGCTCACCGCAAATAAAGGACAGGCTTACTGAAAAACTGTTTTTT. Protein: CASSPQIKDRLTEKLFF.

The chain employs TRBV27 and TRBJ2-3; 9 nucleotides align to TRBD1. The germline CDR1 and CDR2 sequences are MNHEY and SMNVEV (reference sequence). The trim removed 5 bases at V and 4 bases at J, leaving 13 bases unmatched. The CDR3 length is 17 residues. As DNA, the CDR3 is TGTGCCAGCAGTCCCGGGACAGGGCGAGGGAGCCCAGATACGCAGTATTTT. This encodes CASSPGTGRGSPDTQYF.